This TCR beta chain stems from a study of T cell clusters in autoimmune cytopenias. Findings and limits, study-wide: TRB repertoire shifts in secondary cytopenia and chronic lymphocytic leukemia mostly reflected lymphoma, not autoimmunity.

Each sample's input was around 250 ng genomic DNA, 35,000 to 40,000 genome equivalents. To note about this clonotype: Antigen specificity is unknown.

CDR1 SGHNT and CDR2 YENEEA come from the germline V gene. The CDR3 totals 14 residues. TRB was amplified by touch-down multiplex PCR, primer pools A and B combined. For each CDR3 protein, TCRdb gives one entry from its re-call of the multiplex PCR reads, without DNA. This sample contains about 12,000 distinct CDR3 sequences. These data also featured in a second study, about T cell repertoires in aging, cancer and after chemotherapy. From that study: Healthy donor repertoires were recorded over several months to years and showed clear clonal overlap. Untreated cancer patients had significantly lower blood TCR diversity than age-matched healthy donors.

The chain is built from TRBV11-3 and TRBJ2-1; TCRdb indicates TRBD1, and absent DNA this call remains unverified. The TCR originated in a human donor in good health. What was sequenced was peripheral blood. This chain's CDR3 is CASSAGQGSNEQFF.